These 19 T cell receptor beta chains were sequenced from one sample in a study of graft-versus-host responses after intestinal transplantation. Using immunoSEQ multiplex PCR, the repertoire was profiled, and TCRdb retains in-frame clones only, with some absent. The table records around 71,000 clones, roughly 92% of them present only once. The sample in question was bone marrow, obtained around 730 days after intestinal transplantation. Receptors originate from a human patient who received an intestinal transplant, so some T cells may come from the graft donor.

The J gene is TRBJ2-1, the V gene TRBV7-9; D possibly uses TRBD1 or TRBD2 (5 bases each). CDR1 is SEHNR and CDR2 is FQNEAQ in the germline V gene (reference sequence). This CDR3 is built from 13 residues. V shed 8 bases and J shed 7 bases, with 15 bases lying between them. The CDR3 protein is CASGLSGSNEQFF. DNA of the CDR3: TGTGCCAGCGGGTTGTCAGGGAGTAATGAGCAGTTCTTC.

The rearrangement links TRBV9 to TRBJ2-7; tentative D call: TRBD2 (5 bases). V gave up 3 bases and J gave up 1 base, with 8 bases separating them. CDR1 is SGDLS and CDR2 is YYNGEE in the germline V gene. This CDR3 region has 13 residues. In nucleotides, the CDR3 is TGTGCCAGCAGCGCGGGATCTTCCTACGAGCAGTACTTC. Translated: CASSAGSSYEQYF.

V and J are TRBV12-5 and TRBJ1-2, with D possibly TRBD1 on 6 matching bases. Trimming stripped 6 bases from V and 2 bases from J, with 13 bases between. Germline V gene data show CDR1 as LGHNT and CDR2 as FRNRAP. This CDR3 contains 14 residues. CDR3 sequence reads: CASGYRAGNYGYTF. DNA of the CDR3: TGTGCTAGTGGGTACAGGGCAGGAAACTATGGCTACACCTTC.

CDR3 coding DNA: TGTGCCAGCTCACCCTGGGGGGACAGGGGTGCCACTGAAGCTTTCTTT. It is translated as CASSPWGDRGATEAFF. V gene TRBV18 combines with J gene TRBJ1-1, with 10 bases fitting TRBD1. V was pared by 3 bases and J by 4 bases, with 8 bases of the junction left unmatched. Germline V CDR1 and CDR2: KGHSH, LQKENI. The CDR3 covers 16 residues.

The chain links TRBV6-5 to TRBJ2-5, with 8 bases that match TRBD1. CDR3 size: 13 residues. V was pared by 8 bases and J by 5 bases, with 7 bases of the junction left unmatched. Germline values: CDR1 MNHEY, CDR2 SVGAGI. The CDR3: CASAGGQEETQYF. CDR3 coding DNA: TGTGCCAGCGCAGGGGGCCAAGAGGAGACCCAGTACTTC.

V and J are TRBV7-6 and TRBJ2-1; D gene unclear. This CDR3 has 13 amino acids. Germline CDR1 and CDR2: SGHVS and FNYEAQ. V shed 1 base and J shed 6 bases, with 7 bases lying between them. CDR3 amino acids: CASSLVPSNEQFF. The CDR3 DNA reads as TGTGCCAGCAGCTTAGTGCCTAGCAATGAGCAGTTCTTC.

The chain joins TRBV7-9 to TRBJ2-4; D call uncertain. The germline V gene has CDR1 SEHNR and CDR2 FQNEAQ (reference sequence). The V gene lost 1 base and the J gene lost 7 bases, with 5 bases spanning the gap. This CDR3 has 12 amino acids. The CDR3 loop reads CASSLEVNIQYF. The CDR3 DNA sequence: TGTGCCAGCAGCTTAGAGGTGAACATTCAGTACTTC.

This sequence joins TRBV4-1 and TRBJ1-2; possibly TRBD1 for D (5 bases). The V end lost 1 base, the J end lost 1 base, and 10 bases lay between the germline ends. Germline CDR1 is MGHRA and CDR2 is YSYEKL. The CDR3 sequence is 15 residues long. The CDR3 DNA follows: TGCGCCAGCAGCCAAGTGGATAGGGGTAACTATGGCTACACCTTC. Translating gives CASSQVDRGNYGYTF.

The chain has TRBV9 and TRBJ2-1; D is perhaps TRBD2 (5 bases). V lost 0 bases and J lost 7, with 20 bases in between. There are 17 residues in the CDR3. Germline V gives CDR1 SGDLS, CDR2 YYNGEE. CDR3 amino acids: CASSVAGQLAGVNEQFF. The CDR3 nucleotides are TGTGCCAGCAGCGTAGCTGGGCAACTGGCCGGGGTAAATGAGCAGTTCTTC.

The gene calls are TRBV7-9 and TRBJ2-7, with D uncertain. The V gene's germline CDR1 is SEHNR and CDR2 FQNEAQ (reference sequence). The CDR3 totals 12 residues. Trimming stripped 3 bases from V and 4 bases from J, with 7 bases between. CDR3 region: CASSLDTYEQYF. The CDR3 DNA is TGTGCCAGCAGCTTGGATACTTACGAGCAGTACTTC.

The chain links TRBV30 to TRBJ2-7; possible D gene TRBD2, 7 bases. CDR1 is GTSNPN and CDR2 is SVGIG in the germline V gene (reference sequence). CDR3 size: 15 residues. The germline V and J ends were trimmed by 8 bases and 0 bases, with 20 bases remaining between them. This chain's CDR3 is CAVTGGAGSSYEQYF. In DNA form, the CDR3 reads TGTGCCGTCACTGGGGGGGCGGGAAGCTCCTACGAGCAGTACTTC.

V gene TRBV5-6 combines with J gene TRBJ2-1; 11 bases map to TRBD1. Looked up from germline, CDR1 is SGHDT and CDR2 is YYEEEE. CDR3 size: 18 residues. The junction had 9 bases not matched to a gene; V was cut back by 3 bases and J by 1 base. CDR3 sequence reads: CASSSPWGTGGSYNEQFF. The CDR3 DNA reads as TGTGCCAGCAGCTCCCCCTGGGGGACAGGGGGTTCCTACAATGAGCAGTTCTTC.

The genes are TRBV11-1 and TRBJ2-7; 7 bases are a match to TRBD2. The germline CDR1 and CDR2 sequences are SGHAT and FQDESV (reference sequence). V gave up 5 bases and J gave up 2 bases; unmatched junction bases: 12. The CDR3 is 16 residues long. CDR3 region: CASSPSWAGDPYEQYF. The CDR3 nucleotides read TGTGCCAGCAGCCCGTCGTGGGCGGGAGATCCCTACGAGCAGTACTTC. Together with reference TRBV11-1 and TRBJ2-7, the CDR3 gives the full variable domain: EAEVAQSPRYKITEKSQAVAFWCDPISGHATLYWYRQILGQGPELLVQFQDESVVDDSQLPKDRFSAERLKGVDSTLKIQPAELGDSAMYLCASSPSWAGDPYEQYFGPGTRLTVT.

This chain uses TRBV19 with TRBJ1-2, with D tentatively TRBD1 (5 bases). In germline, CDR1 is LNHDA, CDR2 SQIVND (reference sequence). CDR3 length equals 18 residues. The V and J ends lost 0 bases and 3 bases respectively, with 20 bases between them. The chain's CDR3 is CASSIDGTDDMLDYGYTF. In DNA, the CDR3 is TGTGCCAGTAGTATAGATGGGACCGATGACATGCTGGACTATGGCTACACCTTC.

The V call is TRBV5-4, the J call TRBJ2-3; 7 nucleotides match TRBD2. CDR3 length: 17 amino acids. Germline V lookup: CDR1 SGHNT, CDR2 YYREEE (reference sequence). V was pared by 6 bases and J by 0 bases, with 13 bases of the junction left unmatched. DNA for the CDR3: TGTGCCAGCAAGCCCTATAGCGGGCGCCGTAGCACAGATACGCAGTATTTT. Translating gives CASKPYSGRRSTDTQYF.

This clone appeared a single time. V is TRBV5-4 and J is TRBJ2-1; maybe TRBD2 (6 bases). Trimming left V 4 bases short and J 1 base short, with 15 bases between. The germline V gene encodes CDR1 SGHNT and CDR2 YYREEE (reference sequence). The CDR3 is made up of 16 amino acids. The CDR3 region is CASSPGTPPSYNEQFF. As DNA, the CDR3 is TGTGCCAGCAGCCCCGGGACTCCTCCTTCCTACAATGAGCAGTTCTTC. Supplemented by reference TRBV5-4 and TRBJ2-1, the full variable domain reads ETGVTQSPTHLIKTRGQQVTLRCSSQSGHNTVSWYQQALGQGPQFIFQYYREEENGRGNFPPRFSGLQFPNYSSELNVNALELDDSALYLCASSPGTPPSYNEQFFGPGTRLTVL.

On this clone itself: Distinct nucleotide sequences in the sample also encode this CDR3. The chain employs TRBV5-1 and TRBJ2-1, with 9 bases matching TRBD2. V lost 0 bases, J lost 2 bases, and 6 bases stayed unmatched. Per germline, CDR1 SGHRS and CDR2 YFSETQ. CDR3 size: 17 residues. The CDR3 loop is CASSLVGGGAAYNEQFF. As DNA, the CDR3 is TGCGCCAGCAGCTTGGTGGGCGGGGGGGCTGCCTACAATGAGCAGTTCTTC.

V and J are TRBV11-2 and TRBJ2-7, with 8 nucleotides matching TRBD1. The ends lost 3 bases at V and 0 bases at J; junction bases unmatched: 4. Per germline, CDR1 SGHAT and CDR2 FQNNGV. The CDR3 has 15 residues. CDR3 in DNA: TGTGCCAGCAGCTTCAGGGGGCGCATCTCCTACGAGCAGTACTTC. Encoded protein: CASSFRGRISYEQYF. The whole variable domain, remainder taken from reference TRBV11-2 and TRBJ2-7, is EAGVAQSPRYKIIEKRQSVAFWCNPISGHATLYWYQQILGQGPKLLIQFQNNGVVDDSQLPKDRFSAERLKGVDSTLKIQPAKLEDSAVYLCASSFRGRISYEQYFGPGTRLTVT.

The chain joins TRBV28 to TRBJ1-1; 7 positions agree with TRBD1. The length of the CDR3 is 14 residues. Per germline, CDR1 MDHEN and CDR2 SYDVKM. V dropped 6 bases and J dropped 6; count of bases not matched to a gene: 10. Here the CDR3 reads CASSPGGLRPEAFF. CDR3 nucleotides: TGTGCCAGCAGCCCAGGGGGATTGCGCCCTGAAGCTTTCTTT.